These 13 T cell receptor beta chains share one sample of origin, sequenced in a study of shared clonotypes between healthy human individuals. Assay used: immunoSEQ multiplex PCR; TCRdb lists only in-frame clones, some missing. Of some 660,000 clones in the sample, around 73% are singletons; the top ten hold under 2%. Sequenced: memory CD4+ T cells sorted from blood. The subset here: CD45RA-negative fraction. Receptors originate from a young woman in good health.

This chain links TRBV7-3 with TRBJ2-2; D remains unclear. Trimming took 4 bases from V and 4 from J, leaving 7 bases between them. The CDR3 covers 13 residues. Germline CDR1 is SGHTA and CDR2 is FQGTGA. The CDR3 protein is CASSSIGTGELFF. The CDR3 DNA reads as TGTGCCAGCAGCTCAATTGGCACCGGGGAGCTGTTTTTT.

The chain carries TRBV9 and TRBJ2-7; D uncertain. The CDR3 covers 13 residues. CDR1 is SGDLS, CDR2 YYNGEE, per germline. Trimming pared 1 base from V and 7 bases from J, leaving 12 bases between. CDR3 residues: CASSVTVKDEQYF. The CDR3 bases are TGTGCCAGCAGCGTAACCGTTAAGGATGAGCAGTACTTC.

The CDR3 nucleotides are TGTGCCAGCAGGAAACCAGGGGGCTCTGGTGGCTACACCTTC. This sequence encodes CASRKPGGSGGYTF. This chain uses TRBV27 with TRBJ1-2; 8 bases are shared with TRBD1. The germline V gene encodes CDR1 MNHEY and CDR2 SMNVEV (reference sequence). This CDR3 has 14 amino acids. V was pared by 6 bases and J by 7 bases, with 10 bases of the junction left unmatched.

This chain connects TRBV13 to TRBJ2-7; TRBD1 is a possible D gene (6 bases). V lost 2 bases, J lost 3 bases, and 14 bases lay in between. Germline V gives CDR1 PRHDT, CDR2 FYEKMQ (reference sequence). The CDR3 spans 15 residues. Here the CDR3 reads CASSLQPGHNYEQYF. CDR3 bases: TGTGCCAGCAGCTTACAACCGGGACATAACTACGAGCAGTACTTC.

V and J are TRBV12-5 and TRBJ2-2; tentatively, D is TRBD1 (6 bases). The ends were cut back, 6 bases at V and 2 bases at J, with 13 bases in the middle. Germline V CDR1 and CDR2: LGHNT, FRNRAP. CDR3 length: 15 amino acids. As DNA, the CDR3 is TGTGCTAGTGGCTACGAGGGACAAAACACCGGGGAGCTGTTTTTT. Its translation: CASGYEGQNTGELFF.

The V gene is TRBV10-2, the J gene TRBJ2-1, with 12 bases identical to TRBD2. From germline, CDR1 is WSHSY and CDR2 SAAADI. The CDR3 contains 13 residues. Trimming removed 7 bases from V and 7 bases from J; junction bases left unmatched: 2. The CDR3 bases are TGCGCCAGCAAGCTAGCGGGAGGGAATGAGCAGTTCTTC. Amino acids: CASKLAGGNEQFF.

The chain combines TRBV7-2 with TRBJ1-1, with 10 bases that match TRBD1. Germline trimming cut 5 bases from V and 1 base from J; bases unmatched to any gene: 4. Germline V CDR1 and CDR2: SGHTA, FQGNSA. The CDR3 contains 15 residues. The CDR3 spells CASSRQGAGNTEAFF. DNA of the CDR3: TGTGCCAGCAGCAGACAGGGGGCCGGGAACACTGAAGCTTTCTTT. The complete variable domain, with remaining parts taken from reference TRBV7-2 and TRBJ1-1, reads GAGVSQSPSNKVTEKGKDVELRCDPISGHTALYWYRQSLGQGLEFLIYFQGNSAPDKSGLPSDRFSAERTGGSVSTLTIQRTQQEDSAVYLCASSRQGAGNTEAFFGQGTRLTVV.

The chain's CDR3 is CSVAPMSETQYF. CDR3 nucleotide sequence: TGCAGCGTTGCCCCAATGTCGGAGACCCAGTACTTC. The rearrangement joins TRBV29-1 to TRBJ2-5; D is unresolved. CDR1 is SQVTM, CDR2 ANQGSEA, per germline. V shed 4 bases and J shed 5 bases, with 11 bases lying between them. CDR3 length: 12 amino acids.

The genes are TRBV5-1 and TRBJ1-1, with D uncertain. The CDR3 contains 14 residues. V gave up 0 bases and J gave up 1 base, with 7 bases separating them. The germline gives CDR1 SGHRS, CDR2 YFSETQ. CDR3 in amino acids: CASSLGPKNTEAFF. The CDR3 nucleotides are TGCGCCAGCAGCTTGGGACCCAAGAACACTGAAGCTTTCTTT.

The V call is TRBV28, the J call TRBJ2-3; possible D gene TRBD2, 6 bases. The V gene lost 3 bases and the J gene lost 4 bases, with 20 bases spanning the gap. The CDR3 length is 17 residues. Germline V gene lookup returns CDR1 MDHEN and CDR2 SYDVKM. For the CDR3, the DNA is TGTGCCAGCAGTTTTGCGAGGAGGGTTCGAGATTCAGATACGCAGTATTTT. Translation: CASSFARRVRDSDTQYF.

The chain employs TRBV4-1 and TRBJ2-7; a possible D gene is TRBD2 (6 bases). Looked up from germline, CDR1 is MGHRA and CDR2 is YSYEKL. This CDR3 spans 16 amino acids. V shed 0 bases and J shed 7 bases, with 19 bases lying between them. Here the CDR3 DNA reads TGCGCCAGCAGCCAAGATCTACTAGCACTCACGGGGGAGCAGTACTTC. Protein product: CASSQDLLALTGEQYF.

The chain combines TRBV12-5 with TRBJ2-7; 7 bases match TRBD1. Germline-derived CDR1 and CDR2 are LGHNT and FRNRAP. CDR3 length equals 17 residues. J gave up 2 bases and V 1 base, and 11 bases lay outside the gene matches. The CDR3 DNA reads as TGTGCTAGTGGTTTGGCGGCCGGGACAGAGGGGCCCTACGAGCAGTACTTC. Encoded protein: CASGLAAGTEGPYEQYF. The entire variable domain, with the rest obtained from reference TRBV12-5 and TRBJ2-7, is as follows: DARVTQTPRHKVTEMGQEVTMRCQPILGHNTVFWYRQTMMQGLELLAYFRNRAPLDDSGMPKDRFSAEMPDATLATLKIQPSEPRDSAVYFCASGLAAGTEGPYEQYFGPGTRLTVT.

The V call is TRBV5-1, the J call TRBJ2-5, with D possibly matching TRBD1 (7 bases). Looked up from germline, CDR1 is SGHRS and CDR2 is YFSETQ. This CDR3 has 16 amino acids. Trimming shortened V by 4 bases and J by 1 base, and 17 bases separated the two germline ends. As DNA, the CDR3 is TGCGCCAGCAGCCTACAGGGGAATAGCGGCCAAGAGACCCAGTACTTC. It yields the protein CASSLQGNSGQETQYF.